Below are 7 T cell receptor beta chains sequenced from a single sample in a study of CD8 T cells in ankylosing spondylitis. TCRdb re-derived calls from the 5' RACE reads in MiXCR, one entry per CDR3 protein. This table has 700,000 to 850,000 distinct CDR3 sequences, roughly 12% appearing once. Whole-study findings and limits: Apparently characteristic of ankylosing spondylitis blood was a TCR beta motif (about 8 highly homologous variants).

These receptors lack a known antigen. Sequenced material: blood, either unsorted or a sorted T cell fraction (not recorded which). These receptors originate from a male donor with ankylosing spondylitis.

The genes are TRBV20-1 and TRBJ2-7, with D hard to call. Germline V gene data show CDR1 as DFQATT and CDR2 as SNEGSKA (reference sequence). The CDR3 has 12 residues. V was shortened by 1 base and J by 4 bases, with 8 bases between the two germline ends. Here the CDR3 reads CSARALLYEQYF. The DNA for the CDR3 is TGCAGTGCTAGAGCCCTCCTTTACGAGCAGTACTTC.

The V gene is TRBV20-1, the J gene TRBJ2-7; a weak D match, TRBD1 (6 bases). CDR1 and CDR2 from the germline V gene are DFQATT and SNEGSKA (reference sequence). This CDR3 comprises 14 residues. Between the trimmed V and J ends, which lost 6 bases and 3 bases, there was a span of 18 bases. Here the CDR3 reads CSAPPLDSVYEQYF. In DNA form, the CDR3 reads TGCAGTGCCCCACCCTTGGACAGTGTCTACGAGCAGTACTTC.

The chain recombines TRBV5-1 with TRBJ2-5; D ambiguous. The length of the CDR3 is 15 residues. CDR1 and CDR2 from the germline V gene are SGHRS and YFSETQ. V gave up 0 bases and J gave up 0 bases, with 9 bases separating them. CDR3 sequence reads: CASSLVLMNQETQYF. The CDR3 DNA reads as TGCGCCAGCAGCTTGGTGCTCATGAACCAAGAGACCCAGTACTTC.

This chain joins TRBV6-1 and TRBJ2-3; possibly TRBD1 for D (6 bases). The CDR3 has 16 residues. Trimming removed 7 bases from V and 2 bases from J, with 19 bases in between. The germline CDR1 and CDR2 sequences are MNHNS and SASEGT. The CDR3 bases are TGTGCCAGCACCCAAACCGGGACATTCTTCACAGATACGCAGTATTTT. Its protein product is CASTQTGTFFTDTQYF.

V usage is TRBV2 and J usage is TRBJ2-2, with D hard to call. The CDR3 length is 12 residues. Germline V gene lookup returns CDR1 SNHLY and CDR2 FYNNEI. The V end lost 1 base, the J end lost 6 bases, and 3 bases lay between the germline ends. The CDR3 DNA follows: TGTGCCAGCAGTGAAGGGCCCGGGGAGCTGTTTTTT. Its translation is CASSEGPGELFF.

The CDR3, as DNA: TGTGCCAGCAGCCCCGGGTGGGACAGGGAGGGGACCAATGAGCAGTTCTTC. Translated, it gives CASSPGWDREGTNEQFF. This chain connects TRBV5-6 to TRBJ2-1, with 9 bases lining up with TRBD1. Unmatched junction bases numbered 14, after V lost 4 bases and J lost 6 bases. Germline V gene sequence: CDR1 SGHDT, CDR2 YYEEEE. This CDR3 region has 17 residues.

The sample holds a few counts of this clonotype. The gene calls are TRBV2 and TRBJ1-2; D is uncertain. Germline V gives CDR1 SNHLY, CDR2 FYNNEI. The CDR3 runs 12 residues. V was clipped by 5 bases and J by 4 bases, with 8 bases between them. The CDR3 DNA sequence: TGTGCCAGCAGTCCTGAACCCTATGGCTACACCTTC. It is translated as CASSPEPYGYTF.